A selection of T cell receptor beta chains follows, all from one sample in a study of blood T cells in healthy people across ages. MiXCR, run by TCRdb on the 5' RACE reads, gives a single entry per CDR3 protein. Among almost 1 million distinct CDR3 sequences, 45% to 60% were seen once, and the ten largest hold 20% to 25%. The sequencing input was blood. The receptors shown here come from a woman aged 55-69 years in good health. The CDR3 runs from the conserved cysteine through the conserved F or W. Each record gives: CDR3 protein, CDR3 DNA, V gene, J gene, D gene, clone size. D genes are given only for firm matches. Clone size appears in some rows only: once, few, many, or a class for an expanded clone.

CASAEMGATNIQYF,TGTGCCAGCGCCGAAATGGGGGCCACAAACATTCAGTACTTC,TRBV6-6,TRBJ2-4,-,-
CASIRFGTGTGETQYF,TGTGCCAGCATTCGGTTTGGTACGGGGACTGGAGAGACCCAGTACTTC,TRBV6-2/TRBV6-3,TRBJ2-5,-,-
CATSRGRERLTEQYF,TGTGCCACCAGCAGGGGCAGGGAGAGATTGACCGAGCAGTACTTC,TRBV15,TRBJ2-7,-,-
CSAQVTGQARDIQYF,TGCAGCGCCCAAGTAACAGGGCAGGCTAGGGACATTCAGTACTTC,TRBV29-1,TRBJ2-4,-,few
CASSASGSSYNEQYF,TGTGCCAGCAGCGCTAGCGGCAGCTCCTACAATGAGCAGTACTTC,TRBV9,TRBJ2-7,TRBD2,once
CSVDRAGGGKTQYF,TGCAGCGTTGATAGGGCGGGAGGGGGCAAGACCCAGTACTTC,TRBV29-1,TRBJ2-5,TRBD2,few
CASSKTGTKYNEQFF,TGTGCCAGCAGCAAAACCGGGACTAAATACAATGAGCAGTTCTTC,TRBV4-2,TRBJ2-1,TRBD2,few
CASSQWGEETQYF,TGTGCCAGCAGTCAATGGGGGGAAGAGACCCAGTACTTC,TRBV12-3/TRBV12-4,TRBJ2-5,-,few
CASSQAGQGLANYGYTF,TGCGCCAGCAGCCAAGCAGGTCAGGGACTAGCTAACTATGGCTACACCTTC,TRBV4-1,TRBJ1-2,-,-
CSVERGFTGELFF,TGCAGCGTTGAACGAGGGTTCACCGGGGAGCTGTTTTTT,TRBV29-1,TRBJ2-2,-,-
CASSSPLILNTGELFF,TGTGCCAGCAGCTCACCTCTAATATTGAACACCGGGGAGCTGTTTTTT,TRBV11-2,TRBJ2-2,-,-
CASSLLADIQETQYF,TGTGCCAGCAGCCTCCTAGCGGACATTCAAGAGACCCAGTACTTC,TRBV4-2,TRBJ2-5,TRBD2,-
CASTDREKGNQPQHF,TGTGCCAGCACGGACAGGGAGAAGGGCAATCAGCCCCAGCATTTT,TRBV6-1,TRBJ1-5,TRBD1,-
CASSRGPLAGGGETQYF,TGTGCCAGCAGTAGGGGTCCCTTGGCGGGAGGGGGAGAGACCCAGTACTTC,TRBV6-1,TRBJ2-5,TRBD2,few
CAISDKIVNTEAFF,TGTGCCATCAGTGACAAGATTGTGAACACTGAAGCTTTCTTT,TRBV10-3,TRBJ1-1,-,-
CSVELEAQYF,TGCAGCGTCGAATTGGAGGCCCAGTACTTC,TRBV29-1,TRBJ2-5,-,-
CAWSRDILNSPLHF,TGTGCCTGGAGCCGGGACATCCTTAATTCACCCCTCCACTTT,TRBV30,TRBJ1-6,-,-
CASKINSGETQYF,TGTGCCAGCAAGATTAATAGCGGAGAGACCCAGTACTTC,TRBV2,TRBJ2-5,-,-
CASSLGAERYNEQFF,TGTGCCAGCAGCCTGGGAGCGGAGCGCTACAATGAGCAGTTCTTC,TRBV7-3,TRBJ2-1,-,-
CASSYGGAAYGYTF,TGTGCCAGCAGTTACGGAGGGGCAGCCTATGGCTACACCTTC,TRBV6-6,TRBJ1-2,-,-
CASRVGVTKNIQYF,TGCGCCAGCAGAGTTGGGGTGACCAAAAACATTCAGTACTTC,TRBV5-1,TRBJ2-4,-,few
CASRISWGQGGNYEQYF,TGCGCCAGCAGAATAAGCTGGGGACAGGGGGGAAACTACGAGCAGTACTTC,TRBV4-1,TRBJ2-7,TRBD1,-
CASSRILGLAEQYF,TGTGCCAGCTCACGAATTCTAGGTCTAGCGGAGCAGTACTTC,TRBV18,TRBJ2-5,TRBD2,-
CSALGQARDEQFF,TGCAGTGCCCTCGGACAGGCCAGAGATGAGCAGTTCTTC,TRBV20-1,TRBJ2-1,TRBD1,few
CASSQVGYTQYF,TGTGCCAGCAGCCAAGTAGGCTATACGCAGTATTTT,TRBV14,TRBJ2-3,-,few
CASSSVAGTYEQYF,TGTGCCAGCAGCTCCGTAGCGGGAACCTACGAGCAGTACTTC,TRBV7-2,TRBJ2-7,TRBD2,few
CASKNTGTGGETQYF,TGTGCCAGCAAAAACACCGGGACAGGGGGAGAGACCCAGTACTTC,TRBV6-2/TRBV6-3,TRBJ2-5,TRBD1,few
CASSPWTSVYEQYF,TGTGCCAGCAGCCCTTGGACTAGCGTCTACGAGCAGTACTTC,TRBV3-1,TRBJ2-7,TRBD2,-
CASSIRLASQETQYF,TGTGCCAGCAGCATCCGACTAGCGTCTCAAGAGACCCAGTACTTC,TRBV11-2,TRBJ2-5,TRBD2,few
CASSLGGLAGWNTQYF,TGTGCCAGCAGCTTAGGTGGACTAGCGGGTTGGAATACGCAGTATTTT,TRBV7-9,TRBJ2-3,TRBD2,few
CASSRSAGTTVEQFF,TGTGCCAGCAGCCGATCCGCCGGGACTACGGTTGAGCAGTTCTTC,TRBV7-2,TRBJ2-1,TRBD2,few
CASSPAFLEQFF,TGTGCCAGCAGTCCTGCTTTCCTTGAGCAGTTCTTC,TRBV12-3/TRBV12-4,TRBJ2-1,-,-
CASTKSGSSYNEQFF,TGCGCCAGCACCAAAAGCGGGAGCTCCTACAATGAGCAGTTCTTC,TRBV5-1,TRBJ2-1,TRBD2,-
CASTPGGGSNEKLFF,TGTGCCAGCACCCCCGGGGGCGGAAGTAATGAAAAACTGTTTTTT,TRBV7-2,TRBJ1-4,-,-
CSVGAGGNEQYF,TGCAGCGTTGGTGCAGGGGGCAACGAGCAGTACTTC,TRBV29-1,TRBJ2-7,TRBD1,few
CSVGSTNYGYTF,TGCAGCGTTGGTTCGACTAACTATGGCTACACCTTC,TRBV29-1,TRBJ1-2,-,-
CASSPPGGSLAYEQFF,TGTGCCAGCAGCCCCCCTGGGGGGAGCTTAGCCTATGAGCAGTTCTTC,TRBV28,TRBJ2-1,-,once
CASSLNPYEQYF,TGTGCCAGCAGTTTAAATCCCTACGAGCAGTACTTC,TRBV12-3/TRBV12-4,TRBJ2-7,-,many
CSAREGRGRTAFF,TGCAGTGCTAGAGAAGGCAGGGGCCGAACGGCTTTCTTT,TRBV20-1,TRBJ1-1,-,-
CASSEGRRPGGGGYTF,TGCGCCAGCAGTGAGGGAAGGAGGCCTGGGGGTGGCGGCTACACCTTC,TRBV10-2,TRBJ1-2,-,-
CASSRGGPNIQYF,TGTGCCAGCAGTCGGGGGGGGCCAAACATTCAGTACTTC,TRBV28,TRBJ2-4,TRBD2,-
CSVGLAATTDTQYF,TGCAGCGTTGGACTAGCGGCCACCACAGATACGCAGTATTTT,TRBV29-1,TRBJ2-3,TRBD2,few
CASSTGSYTDTQYF,TGTGCCAGCAGCACAGGGTCCTACACAGATACGCAGTATTTT,TRBV6-1,TRBJ2-3,-,-
CASSETRERGAFF,TGTGCCAGCAGTGAGACCAGAGAGAGGGGAGCTTTCTTT,TRBV2,TRBJ1-1,-,few
CASSLYPRGSRQNYGYTF,TGTGCCAGCAGCTTATACCCTCGGGGCAGCCGGCAGAACTATGGCTACACCTTC,TRBV7-2,TRBJ1-2,-,-
CSARDWTASFQETQYF,TGCAGTGCTAGAGATTGGACAGCTTCTTTTCAAGAGACCCAGTACTTC,TRBV20-1,TRBJ2-5,-,-
CASTPSTNQPQHF,TGTGCCAGCACCCCTTCAACCAATCAGCCCCAGCATTTT,TRBV27,TRBJ1-5,-,-
CASSVTSGTGADTQYF,TGTGCCAGCAGTGTAACTTCCGGGACAGGGGCGGATACGCAGTATTTT,TRBV6-1,TRBJ2-3,TRBD1,-
CASSLTRLATDTQYF,TGTGCCAGCAGCCTAACAAGACTAGCAACAGATACGCAGTATTTT,TRBV7-9,TRBJ2-3,TRBD2,few
CASTPGTYNEQFF,TGTGCCAGCACCCCCGGCACATACAATGAGCAGTTCTTC,TRBV28,TRBJ2-1,-,once
CASSLGENIQYF,TGTGCCAGCAGCTTAGGGGAAAACATTCAGTACTTC,TRBV13,TRBJ2-4,-,many
CASSSVLTRDLKETQYF,TGTGCCAGCAGTAGCGTCCTTACCCGGGACCTGAAAGAGACCCAGTACTTC,TRBV28,TRBJ2-5,-,few
CASSLGQGITSREQYF,TGTGCCAGCAGCTTAGGGCAGGGGATTACTTCCCGCGAGCAGTACTTC,TRBV7-2,TRBJ2-7,-,once
CASSLTLGGYTF,TGTGCCAGCAGTTTGACGTTGGGGGGCTACACCTTC,TRBV28,TRBJ1-2,-,-
CASRDRDNQPQHF,TGTGCCAGTCGCGACAGAGACAATCAGCCCCAGCATTTT,TRBV12-3/TRBV12-4,TRBJ1-5,-,few